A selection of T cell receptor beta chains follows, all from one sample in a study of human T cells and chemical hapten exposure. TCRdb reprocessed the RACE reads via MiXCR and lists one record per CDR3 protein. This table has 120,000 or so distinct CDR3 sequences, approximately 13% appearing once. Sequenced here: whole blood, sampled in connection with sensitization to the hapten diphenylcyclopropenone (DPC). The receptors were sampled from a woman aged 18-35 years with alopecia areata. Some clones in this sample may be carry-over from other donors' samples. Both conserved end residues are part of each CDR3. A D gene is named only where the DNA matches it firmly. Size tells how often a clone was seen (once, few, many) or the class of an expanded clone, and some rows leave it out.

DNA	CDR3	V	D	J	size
TGTGCCAGCAGCCGGACAGGGAGCGATGAGCAGTTCTTC	CASSRTGSDEQFF	TRBV6-6	TRBD1	TRBJ2-1	.
TGTGCCAGCAGCTTCAGTTCCTACGAGCAGTACTTC	CASSFSSYEQYF	TRBV6-6	.	TRBJ2-7	few
TGTGCCAGCAGTTCGGGTCGCGTCACTGAAGCTTTCTTT	CASSSGRVTEAFF	TRBV6-2/TRBV6-3	.	TRBJ1-1	many
TGTGCCAGCAGTTTTGGGACAGCTGCTTACAATGAGCAGTTCTTC	CASSFGTAAYNEQFF	TRBV27	TRBD1	TRBJ2-1	few
TGTGCCAGCAGCCCCAATACCGCCTACGAGCAGTACTTC	CASSPNTAYEQYF	TRBV5-4	.	TRBJ2-7	few
TGTGCCAGCAGTCGGACAGGGTATGGCTACACCTTC	CASSRTGYGYTF	TRBV12-3/TRBV12-4	TRBD1	TRBJ1-2	few
TGTGCCAGCAGCGTAACTTACCAAGAGACCCAGTACTTC	CASSVTYQETQYF	TRBV9	.	TRBJ2-5	few
TGCAGTGCTCCCTCCCTGAGGGGGGCTATTATTTCACCCCTCCACTTT	CSAPSLRGAIISPLHF	TRBV20-1	.	TRBJ1-6	.
TGTGCCAGCTCACCACAATCTCGCGTAGGGGACTATGGCTACACCTTC	CASSPQSRVGDYGYTF	TRBV18	.	TRBJ1-2	few
TGTGCCAGCCCGAAGGGGCTAGCGGGTAAAGAGACCCAGTACTTC	CASPKGLAGKETQYF	TRBV2	TRBD2	TRBJ2-5	few
TGTGCCAGCAGCTTAGCTGAACGTGGGGCCCAGTACTTC	CASSLAERGAQYF	TRBV7-6	.	TRBJ2-5	.
TGTGCCACTCAGGGGTATAGCAATCAGCCCCAGCATTTT	CATQGYSNQPQHF	TRBV25-1	.	TRBJ1-5	.
TGTGCCAGCAGTTTAGTAGCGCCTAGCACAGATACGCAGTATTTT	CASSLVAPSTDTQYF	TRBV27	.	TRBJ2-3	many
TGTGCCAGCAGCTCGAGGGACGGCACAGATACGCAGTATTTT	CASSSRDGTDTQYF	TRBV11-1	.	TRBJ2-3	.
TGTGCCAGCAGTGCTACAGCAGCTTATTCACCCCTCCACTTT	CASSATAAYSPLHF	TRBV6-1	.	TRBJ1-6	.
TGTGCCAGCTCACCAGCAGGGATGTCAAAACTGTTTTTT	CASSPAGMSKLFF	TRBV18	.	TRBJ1-4	few
TGTGCCAGCAGATCTACTAGCGGGGGGGCAAAGGAGCAGTTCTTC	CASRSTSGGAKEQFF	TRBV27	TRBD2	TRBJ2-1	.
TGTGCCAGCAGTTCCATGGGACGCAGCGGGCTTAGCTACACCTTC	CASSSMGRSGLSYTF	TRBV6-2/TRBV6-3	.	TRBJ1-2	.
TGTGCCAGCAGTGATACGCGTCGGGGCTACACCTTC	CASSDTRRGYTF	TRBV25-1	.	TRBJ1-2	.
TGTGCCACCAGCTTGACCCGCAATCAGCCCCAGCATTTT	CATSLTRNQPQHF	TRBV15	.	TRBJ1-5	.